These 2 T cell receptor beta chains share one sample of origin, sequenced in a study of cytomegalovirus exposure and HLA in healthy donors. The PCR contained 60 Vbeta and 13 Jbeta primers. The protocol was immunoSEQ multiplex PCR, while the TCRdb copy is restricted to in-frame clones and leaves out a portion. Among around 120,000 clones listed, approximately 75% were seen once. Source material: PBMCs. Source of these receptors: a woman aged 40-49 years in good health and CMV-seropositive.

This clone was counted once. The DNA for the CDR3 is TGTGCCAGCAGCCGAGGGGGCGCGGCGAATGAAGCTTTCTTT. This encodes CASSRGGAANEAFF. The rearrangement uses TRBV7-9 and TRBJ1-1; 7 nucleotides line up with TRBD1. V dropped 5 bases and J dropped 7; count of bases not matched to a gene: 10. The germline gives CDR1 SEHNR, CDR2 FQNEAQ (reference sequence). This CDR3 is 14 amino acids long.

CDR3: CASMKGQANTEAFF. The CDR3 nucleotides are TGTGCCAGCATGAAGGGACAGGCGAACACTGAAGCTTTCTTT. The chain has TRBV2 and TRBJ1-1; 8 bases fit TRBD1. Germline V CDR1 and CDR2: SNHLY, FYNNEI. V gave up 7 bases and J gave up 1 base; unmatched junction bases: 5. This CDR3 comprises 14 residues. Based on the CDR3 plus reference TRBV2 and TRBJ1-1, the full variable domain is EPEVTQTPSHQVTQMGQEVILRCVPISNHLYFYWYRQILGQKVEFLVSFYNNEISEKSEIFDDQFSVERPDGSNFTLKIRSTKLEDSAMYFCASMKGQANTEAFFGQGTRLTVV.